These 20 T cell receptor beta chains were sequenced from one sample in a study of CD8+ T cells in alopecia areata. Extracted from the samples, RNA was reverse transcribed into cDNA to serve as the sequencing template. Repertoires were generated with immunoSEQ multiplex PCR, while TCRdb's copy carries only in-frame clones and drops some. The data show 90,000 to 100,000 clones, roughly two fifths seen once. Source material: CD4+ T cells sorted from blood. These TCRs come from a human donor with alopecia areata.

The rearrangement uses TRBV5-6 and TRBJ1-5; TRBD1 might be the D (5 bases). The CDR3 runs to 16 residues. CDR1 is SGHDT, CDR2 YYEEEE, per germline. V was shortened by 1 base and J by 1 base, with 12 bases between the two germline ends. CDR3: CASSLYVTGSNQPQHF. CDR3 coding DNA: TGTGCCAGCAGCTTGTACGTAACAGGAAGCAATCAGCCCCAGCATTTT.

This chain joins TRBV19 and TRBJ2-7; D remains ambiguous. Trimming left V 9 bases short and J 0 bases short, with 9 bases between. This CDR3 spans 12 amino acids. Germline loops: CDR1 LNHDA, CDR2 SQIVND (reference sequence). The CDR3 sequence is CASRSRSYEQYF. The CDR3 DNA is TGTGCCAGCCGGTCGCGCTCCTACGAGCAGTACTTC. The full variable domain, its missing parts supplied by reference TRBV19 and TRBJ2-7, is DGGITQSPKYLFRKEGQNVTLSCEQNLNHDAMYWYRQDPGQGLRLIYYSQIVNDFQKGDIAEGYSVSREKKESFPLTVTSAQKNPTAFYLCASRSRSYEQYFGPGTRLTVT.

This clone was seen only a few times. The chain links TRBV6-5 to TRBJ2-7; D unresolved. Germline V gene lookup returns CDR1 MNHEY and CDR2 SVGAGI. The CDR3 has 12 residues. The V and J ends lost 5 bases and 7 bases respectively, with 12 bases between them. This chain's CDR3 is CASSLRRGEQYF. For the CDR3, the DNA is TGTGCCAGCAGTCTCCGTCGCGGAGAGCAGTACTTC.

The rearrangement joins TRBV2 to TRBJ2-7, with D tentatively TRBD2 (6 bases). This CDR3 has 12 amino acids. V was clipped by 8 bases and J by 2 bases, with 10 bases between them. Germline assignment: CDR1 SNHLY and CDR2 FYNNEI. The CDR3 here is CASGDLAYEQYF. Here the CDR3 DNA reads TGTGCCAGCGGGGACTTGGCCTACGAGCAGTACTTC.

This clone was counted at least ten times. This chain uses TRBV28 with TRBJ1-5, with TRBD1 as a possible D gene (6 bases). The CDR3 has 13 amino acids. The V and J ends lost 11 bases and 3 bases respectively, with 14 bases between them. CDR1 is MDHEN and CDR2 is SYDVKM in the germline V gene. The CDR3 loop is CAGSRGINQPQHF. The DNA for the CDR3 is TGTGCCGGCTCAAGGGGGATCAATCAGCCCCAGCATTTT.

The CDR3 DNA reads TGTGCCAGCAGCTCCGCAGTTGGTAGCGGGAGCGGGGAGACCCAGTACTTC. Residues: CASSSAVGSGSGETQYF. J is TRBJ2-5 and V is TRBV7-2; 9 nucleotides align to TRBD2. Trimming took 4 bases from V and 5 from J; bases not matched to a gene: 14. CDR3 length: 17 residues. Germline V gene sequence: CDR1 SGHTA, CDR2 FQGNSA.

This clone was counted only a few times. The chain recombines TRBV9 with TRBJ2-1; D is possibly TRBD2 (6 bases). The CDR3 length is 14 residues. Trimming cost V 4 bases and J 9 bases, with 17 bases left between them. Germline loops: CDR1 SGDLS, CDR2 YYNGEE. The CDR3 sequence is CASSPLARGSEQFF. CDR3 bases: TGTGCCAGCAGCCCACTAGCTCGGGGTAGTGAGCAGTTCTTC.

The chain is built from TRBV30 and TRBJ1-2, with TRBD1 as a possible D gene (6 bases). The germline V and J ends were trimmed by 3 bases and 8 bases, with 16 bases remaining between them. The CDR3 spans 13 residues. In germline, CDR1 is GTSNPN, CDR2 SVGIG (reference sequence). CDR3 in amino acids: CAWSVGTGRGYTF. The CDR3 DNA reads TGTGCCTGGAGCGTTGGAACAGGGAGAGGCTACACCTTC.

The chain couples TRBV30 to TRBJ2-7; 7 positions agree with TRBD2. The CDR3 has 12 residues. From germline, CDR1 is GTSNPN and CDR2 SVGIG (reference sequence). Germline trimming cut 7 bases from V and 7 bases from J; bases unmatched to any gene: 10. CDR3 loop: CAYRDYPREQYF. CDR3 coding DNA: TGTGCCTATAGGGACTACCCCAGGGAGCAGTACTTC.

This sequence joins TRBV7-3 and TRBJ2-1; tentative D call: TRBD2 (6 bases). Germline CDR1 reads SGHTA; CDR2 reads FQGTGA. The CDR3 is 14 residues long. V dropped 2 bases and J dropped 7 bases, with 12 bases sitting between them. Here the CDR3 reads CASSLAGRGNEQFF. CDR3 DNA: TGTGCCAGCAGCTTAGCGGGTCGGGGGAATGAGCAGTTCTTC.

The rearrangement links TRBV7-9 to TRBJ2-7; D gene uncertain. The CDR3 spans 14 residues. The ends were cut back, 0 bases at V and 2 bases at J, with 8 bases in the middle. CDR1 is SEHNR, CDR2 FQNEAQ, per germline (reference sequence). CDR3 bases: TGTGCCAGCAGCTTAGCAGGTGCCGCCTACGAGCAGTACTTC. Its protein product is CASSLAGAAYEQYF.

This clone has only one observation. CDR3 nucleotides: TGTGCCAGCAGCTCCCCTAAATCTCCAGGGGTTAGATCTAATGAAAAACTGTTTTTT. Residues: CASSSPKSPGVRSNEKLFF. The chain employs TRBV4-2 and TRBJ1-4; TRBD1 is a possible D gene (6 bases). The CDR3 is 19 residues long. Germline V CDR1 and CDR2: LGHNA, YNFKEQ. Trimming took 5 bases from V and 3 from J, leaving 25 bases between them.

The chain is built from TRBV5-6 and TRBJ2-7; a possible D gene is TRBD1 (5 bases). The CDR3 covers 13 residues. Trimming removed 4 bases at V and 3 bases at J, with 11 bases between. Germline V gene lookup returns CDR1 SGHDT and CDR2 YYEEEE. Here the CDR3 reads CASSKTGSYEQYF. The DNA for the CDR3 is TGTGCCAGCAGCAAAACAGGTAGCTACGAGCAGTACTTC.

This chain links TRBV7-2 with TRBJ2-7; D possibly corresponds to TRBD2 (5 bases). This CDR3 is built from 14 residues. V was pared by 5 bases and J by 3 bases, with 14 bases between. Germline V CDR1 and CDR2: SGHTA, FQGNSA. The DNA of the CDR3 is TGTGCCAGCAGCCCTGAGAGGGTCAGCTACGAGCAGTACTTC. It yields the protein CASSPERVSYEQYF.

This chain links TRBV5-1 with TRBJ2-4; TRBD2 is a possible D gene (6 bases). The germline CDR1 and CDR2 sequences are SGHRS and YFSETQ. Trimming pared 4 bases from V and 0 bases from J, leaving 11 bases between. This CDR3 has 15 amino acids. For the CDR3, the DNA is TGCGCCAGCAGCCGGGACTCAGTAGCCAAAAACATTCAGTACTTC. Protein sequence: CASSRDSVAKNIQYF.

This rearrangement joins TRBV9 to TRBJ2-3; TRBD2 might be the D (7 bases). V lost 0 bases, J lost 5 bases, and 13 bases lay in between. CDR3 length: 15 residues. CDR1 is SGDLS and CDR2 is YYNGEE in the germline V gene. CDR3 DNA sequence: TGTGCCAGCAGCGTAGCCGGGGGGCGAGGAGATACGCAGTATTTT. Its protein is CASSVAGGRGDTQYF.

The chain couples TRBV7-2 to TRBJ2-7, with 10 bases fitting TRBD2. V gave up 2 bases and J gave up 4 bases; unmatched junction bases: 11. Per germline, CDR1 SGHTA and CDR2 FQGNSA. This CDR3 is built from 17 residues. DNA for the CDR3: TGTGCCAGCAGCTTACGTTCCGGAGCGGGAGGGCCGTACGAGCAGTACTTC. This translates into CASSLRSGAGGPYEQYF.

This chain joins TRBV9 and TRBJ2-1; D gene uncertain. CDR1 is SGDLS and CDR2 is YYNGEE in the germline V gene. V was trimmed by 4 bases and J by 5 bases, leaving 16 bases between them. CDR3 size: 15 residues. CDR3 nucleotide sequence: TGTGCCAGCAGCCCCGGAATAGGGTATAACAATGAGCAGTTCTTC. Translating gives CASSPGIGYNNEQFF.

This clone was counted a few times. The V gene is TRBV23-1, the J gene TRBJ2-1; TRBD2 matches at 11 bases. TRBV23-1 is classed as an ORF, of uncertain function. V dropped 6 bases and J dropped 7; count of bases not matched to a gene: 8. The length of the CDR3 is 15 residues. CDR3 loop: CASRRLAGHYNEQFF. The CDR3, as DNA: TGCGCCAGCAGAAGACTAGCGGGACATTATAATGAGCAGTTCTTC.

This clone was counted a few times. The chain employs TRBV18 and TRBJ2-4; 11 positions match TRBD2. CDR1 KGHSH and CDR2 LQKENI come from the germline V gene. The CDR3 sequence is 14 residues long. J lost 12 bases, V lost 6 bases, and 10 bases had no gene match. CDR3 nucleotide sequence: TGTGCCAGCTCGCCTTCGACTAGCGGGGCTCCTCAGTACTTC. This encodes CASSPSTSGAPQYF.